The present T cell receptor (beta chain) was sequenced within a study of cytomegalovirus exposure and HLA in healthy donors. The study, taken as a whole, reports: One later analysis, an examination of the 120 validation repertoires, found that first-cohort TCR clusters tended to co-occur in them.

Measured with immunoSEQ multiplex PCR; TCRdb has only the in-frame clones, and not every one. This sample has 120,000 or so clones, with roughly 89% found just once. For this clone: Its antigen is currently unknown.

CDR3 length equals 17 residues. Germline V gene sequence: CDR1 LGHNA, CDR2 YNFKEQ. The V gene lost 2 bases and the J gene lost 4 bases, with 20 bases spanning the gap. Sequenced input: PBMCs. This TCR derives from a young woman in good health and CMV-seronegative. The chain links TRBV4-2 to TRBJ1-1; the D is unclear. The CDR3: CASSQPPTRWASTEAFF. CDR3 nucleotide sequence: TGTGCCAGCAGCCAACCTCCTACTCGGTGGGCGAGCACTGAAGCTTTCTTT.